The present T cell receptor beta chain was sequenced within a study of cytomegalovirus exposure and HLA in healthy donors. Study-level points and caveats: Among TCR sequences, most were rare, though some public TCRs appeared in many donors. TCR beta chains numbering some 150 were designated cytomegalovirus-associated.

PCR involved 60 Vbeta and 13 Jbeta primers. Data came from immunoSEQ multiplex PCR; TCRdb stores just in-frame clones and leaves some out. The data hold approximately 190,000 clones, with around 83% observed a single time. Comment on this clone: What it binds is not known.

Donors had nominal health at sampling but likely had unrecorded immune exposures. The germline V gene encodes CDR1 MNHNS and CDR2 SASEGT. The CDR3 is 14 residues long. J lost 4 bases, V lost 4 bases, and 5 bases had no gene match. This clonotype was sampled from a man aged 40-50 years in good health and CMV-seropositive. The chain recombines TRBV6-1 with TRBJ1-2; 8 bases fit TRBD1. Source material: PBMCs. CDR3 in amino acids: CASSGLGQGYGYTF. As DNA, the CDR3 is TGTGCCAGCAGTGGTCTAGGACAGGGCTATGGCTACACCTTC.